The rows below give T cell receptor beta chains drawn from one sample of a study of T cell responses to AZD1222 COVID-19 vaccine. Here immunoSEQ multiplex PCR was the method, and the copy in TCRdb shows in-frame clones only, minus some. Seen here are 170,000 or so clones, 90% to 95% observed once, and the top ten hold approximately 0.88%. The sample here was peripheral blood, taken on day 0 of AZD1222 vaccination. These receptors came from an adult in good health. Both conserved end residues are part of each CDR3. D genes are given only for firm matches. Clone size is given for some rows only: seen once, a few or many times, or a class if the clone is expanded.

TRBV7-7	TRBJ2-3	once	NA	CASSLSSTDTQYF	TGTGCCAGCAGCTTATCAAGCACAGATACGCAGTATTTT
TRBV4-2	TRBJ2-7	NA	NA	CASSQDFGTEVYEQYF	TGTGCCAGCAGCCAAGATTTCGGGACTGAAGTCTACGAGCAGTACTTC
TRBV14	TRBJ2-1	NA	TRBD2	CASSQLAGGYNEQFF	TGTGCCAGCAGCCAACTAGCGGGGGGCTACAATGAGCAGTTCTTC
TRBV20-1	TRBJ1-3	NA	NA	CSASQSSGNTIYF	TGCAGTGCTAGTCAGTCTTCTGGAAACACCATATATTTT
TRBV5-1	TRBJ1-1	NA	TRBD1	CASSKGTGRTEAFF	TGCGCCAGCAGCAAAGGGACAGGGAGGACTGAAGCTTTCTTT
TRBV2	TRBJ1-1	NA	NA	CASSEEGQGWIKKTEAFF	TGTGCCAGCAGTGAAGAAGGGCAGGGGTGGATTAAGAAGACTGAAGCTTTCTTT
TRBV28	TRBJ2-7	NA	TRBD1	CASSLTGGRGEQYF	TGTGCCAGCAGTTTGACAGGGGGCCGAGGCGAGCAGTACTTC
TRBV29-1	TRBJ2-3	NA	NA	CSVEVDTQYF	TGCAGCGTTGAGGTGGATACGCAGTATTTT
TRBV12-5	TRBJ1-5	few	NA	CASGFQFSNQPQHF	TGTGCTAGTGGTTTCCAGTTTAGCAATCAGCCCCAGCATTTT
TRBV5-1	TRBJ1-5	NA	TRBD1	CASSVGTGNNQPQHF	TGCGCCAGCAGCGTGGGGACAGGGAACAATCAGCCCCAGCATTTT
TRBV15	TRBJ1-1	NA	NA	CATSRVVTAEAFF	TGTGCCACCAGCAGAGTAGTCACCGCTGAAGCTTTCTTT
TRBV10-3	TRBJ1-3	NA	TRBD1	CAIRPGQGASGNTIYF	TGTGCCATCAGGCCGGGACAGGGGGCCTCTGGAAACACCATATATTTT
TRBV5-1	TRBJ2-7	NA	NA	CASSPQAVGGVYEQYF	TGCGCCAGCAGCCCCCAGGCGGTGGGGGGAGTCTACGAGCAGTACTTC
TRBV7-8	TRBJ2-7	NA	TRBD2	CASSPSGRSSYEQYF	TGTGCCAGCAGTCCTAGCGGTCGAAGCTCCTACGAGCAGTACTTC
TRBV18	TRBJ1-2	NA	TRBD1	CASSPLQGNYGYTF	TGTGCCAGCTCACCCTTACAGGGGAACTATGGCTACACCTTC
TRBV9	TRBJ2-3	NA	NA	CASSVSTTDTQYF	TGTGCCAGCAGCGTTTCTACCACAGATACGCAGTATTTT
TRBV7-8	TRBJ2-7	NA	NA	CASSGQTGQRDEQYF	TGTGCCAGCAGCGGACAAACGGGACAAAGGGACGAGCAGTACTTC
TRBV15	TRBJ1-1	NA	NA	CATSRDRTAMNTEAFF	TGTGCCACCAGCAGAGATCGGACAGCAATGAACACTGAAGCTTTCTTT
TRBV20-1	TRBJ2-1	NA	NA	CSARDLGTEFF	TGCAGTGCTAGAGATTTGGGCACAGAGTTCTTC
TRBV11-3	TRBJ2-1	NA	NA	CASSFTSSSYNEQFF	TGTGCCAGCAGCTTCACGTCGAGCTCCTACAATGAGCAGTTCTTC
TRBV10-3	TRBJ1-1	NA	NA	CAISEFPGRTEAFF	TGTGCCATCAGTGAGTTTCCAGGGAGGACTGAAGCTTTCTTT
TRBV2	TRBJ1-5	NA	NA	CASSQPSTGNNQPQHF	TGTGCCAGCAGCCAACCTTCGACAGGTAACAATCAGCCCCAGCATTTT
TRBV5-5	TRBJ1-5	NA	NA	CASSLTGTSGQPQHF	TGTGCCAGCAGCTTGACAGGGACCTCCGGTCAGCCCCAGCATTTT
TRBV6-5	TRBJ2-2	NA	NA	CASSYPGELFF	TGTGCCAGCAGTTACCCCGGGGAGCTGTTTTTT
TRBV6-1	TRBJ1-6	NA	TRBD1	CASSVGQWDDGSPLHF	TGTGCCAGCAGTGTGGGACAGTGGGATGACGGATCACCCCTCCACTTT
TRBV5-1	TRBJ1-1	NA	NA	CASSLSPRIGAEAFF	TGCGCCAGCAGCTTGTCGCCACGGATTGGCGCTGAAGCTTTCTTT
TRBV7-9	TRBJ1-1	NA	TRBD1	CASREQGAEAFF	TGTGCCAGCAGGGAACAGGGGGCTGAAGCTTTCTTT
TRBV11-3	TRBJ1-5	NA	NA	CASSLDNQPQHF	TGTGCCAGCAGCTTGGATAATCAGCCCCAGCATTTT
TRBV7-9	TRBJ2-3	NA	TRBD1	CASSPSRGQGPDTQYF	TGTGCCAGCAGCCCCAGTAGGGGACAGGGACCAGATACGCAGTATTTT
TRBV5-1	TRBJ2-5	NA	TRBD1	CASSLGPGQGRETQYF	TGCGCCAGCAGCTTGGGACCGGGACAGGGGAGAGAGACCCAGTACTTC
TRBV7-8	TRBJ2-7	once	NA	CASSFNPILESYEQYF	TGTGCCAGCAGCTTTAATCCCATCCTGGAATCCTACGAGCAGTACTTC
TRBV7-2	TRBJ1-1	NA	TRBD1	CASSLTTGGTEAFF	TGTGCCAGCAGCCTTACAACAGGGGGCACTGAAGCTTTCTTT
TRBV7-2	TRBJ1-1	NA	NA	CASSLNRNTEAFF	TGTGCCAGCAGCTTGAACCGGAACACTGAAGCTTTCTTT
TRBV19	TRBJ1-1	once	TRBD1	CASSILTGAEAFF	TGTGCCAGTAGTATTCTCACAGGGGCTGAAGCTTTCTTT
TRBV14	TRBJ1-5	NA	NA	CASSRNSNQPQHF	TGTGCCAGCAGCCGTAATAGCAATCAGCCCCAGCATTTT
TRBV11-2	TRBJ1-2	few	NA	CASSLEGAANYGYTF	TGTGCCAGCAGCTTAGAAGGTGCAGCTAACTATGGCTACACCTTC
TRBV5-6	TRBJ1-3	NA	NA	CASSSGYSGNTIYF	TGTGCCAGCAGTTCAGGGTACTCTGGAAACACCATATATTTT
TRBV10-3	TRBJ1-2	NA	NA	CAISESSSYGYTF	TGTGCCATCAGTGAGTCGTCCAGCTATGGCTACACCTTC
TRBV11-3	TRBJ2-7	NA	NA	CASSLPGQTWYEQYF	TGTGCCAGCAGCTTACCGGGACAAACTTGGTACGAGCAGTACTTC
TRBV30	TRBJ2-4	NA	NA	CAWSGGSLAKNIQYF	TGTGCCTGGAGTGGAGGGTCCTTAGCCAAAAACATTCAGTACTTC
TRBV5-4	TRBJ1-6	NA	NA	CASSLSRGIGNSPLHF	TGTGCCAGCAGCTTGAGTAGGGGAATAGGGAATTCACCCCTCCACTTT
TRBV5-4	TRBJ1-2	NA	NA	CASSLGQSNYGYTF	TGTGCCAGCAGCCTAGGACAGTCTAACTATGGCTACACCTTC